This T cell receptor beta chain was found in a study of cytomegalovirus exposure and HLA in healthy donors. About the research overall: Of some 400 genotyped donors, roughly 81% grouped in the Caucasian-associated ancestry cluster.

This clone was counted a few times. Its matching antigen is unknown. Broader study findings: Cytomegalovirus-associated status was assigned to about 170 TCR beta chains. In an earlier analysis, about 90% or about 30%: the productive usage of most TCR beta V segments.

CDR3 length equals 15 residues. Germline-derived CDR1 and CDR2 are SGHTA and FQGNSA. The ends were cut back, 4 bases at V and 2 bases at J, with 12 bases in the middle. PCR involved 60 Vbeta and 13 Jbeta primers. TCRdb's table, derived via immunoSEQ multiplex PCR, lists solely in-frame clones and lacks some. The data hold 130,000 to 150,000 clones, with about 86% observed a single time. Sequenced material: PBMCs. The chain links TRBV7-2 to TRBJ1-3; possible D gene TRBD1, 5 bases. The source is a middle-aged man in good health and CMV-seropositive. In nucleotides, the CDR3 is TGTGCCAGCAGCTCCCACAGGCCCCCTGGAAACACCATATATTTT. It is translated as CASSSHRPPGNTIYF.